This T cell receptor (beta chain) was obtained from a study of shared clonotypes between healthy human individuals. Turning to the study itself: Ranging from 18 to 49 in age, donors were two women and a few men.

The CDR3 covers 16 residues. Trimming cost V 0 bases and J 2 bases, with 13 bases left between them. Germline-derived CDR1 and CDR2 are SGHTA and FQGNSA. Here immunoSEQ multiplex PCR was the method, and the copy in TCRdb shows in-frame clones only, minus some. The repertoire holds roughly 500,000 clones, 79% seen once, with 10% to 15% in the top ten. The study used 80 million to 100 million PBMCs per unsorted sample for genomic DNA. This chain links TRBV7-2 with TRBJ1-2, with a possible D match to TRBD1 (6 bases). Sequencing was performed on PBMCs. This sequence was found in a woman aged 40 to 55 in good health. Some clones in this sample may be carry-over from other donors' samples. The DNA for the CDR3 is TGTGCCAGCAGCTTAGCTCTGGGGGCGGGGAACTATGGCTACACCTTC. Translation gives CASSLALGAGNYGYTF.